This entry concerns a single T cell receptor (beta chain). CDR3 length: 14 residues. In germline, CDR1 is SGHTA, CDR2 FQGNSA. This specimen comes from a study of blood T cells in healthy people across ages. Combining a sample-barcoded 5' primer with a J-beta primer mix, a second PCR ran for roughly 6 to 12 cycles. Via MiXCR, TCRdb re-called the 5' RACE reads, giving one row per CDR3 protein. The data contain about 1,800,000 distinct CDR3 sequences, 28% of them singletons. The sample comprised blood. This sequence originates from a woman in her 30s in good health. This sequence joins TRBV7-2 and TRBJ2-4; perhaps TRBD2 as D (6 bases). The end of the DNA aligns better with TRBJ2-7, so the J call may be wrong. The CDR3 sequence: CASSSRWGVYEQYF. CDR3 in DNA: TGTGCCAGCAGCTCCCGGTGGGGGGTCTACGAGCAGTACTTC.